This passage covers 26 T cell receptor beta chains from one sample sequenced in a study of beta chain features in type 1 diabetes. What was sequenced were expressed TCRB transcripts, since all of the isolated RNA had been reverse transcribed. The method was immunoSEQ multiplex PCR; TCRdb's version includes in-frame clones alone and lacks a portion of them. The table lists over 300,000 clones, 8% of them singletons, with approximately 0.47% in the top ten. The sample taken for sequencing was central memory CD4+ T cells from blood. These receptors were collected from a woman under 30 in good health.

This clone was counted between two and nine times. The chain has TRBV28 and TRBJ2-6; D is undetermined. Germline loops: CDR1 MDHEN, CDR2 SYDVKM. The CDR3 consists of 13 residues. V dropped 7 bases and J dropped 2 bases, with 6 bases sitting between them. DNA of the CDR3: TGTGCCAGCATGCTTGCTGGGGCCAACGTCCTGACTTTC. It is translated as CASMLAGANVLTF.

The genes are TRBV7-9 and TRBJ2-7; 7 bases fit TRBD2. This CDR3 region has 15 residues. Germline V gives CDR1 SEHNR, CDR2 FQNEAQ (reference sequence). J lost 4 bases, V lost 1 base, and 7 bases had no gene match. The CDR3 sequence: CASSLGSGIGYEQYF. The DNA for the CDR3 is TGTGCCAGCAGCTTAGGGAGCGGGATTGGTTACGAGCAGTACTTC. The variable domain in full, completed from reference TRBV7-9 and TRBJ2-7, reads DTGVSQNPRHKITKRGQNVTFRCDPISEHNRLYWYRQTLGQGPEFLTYFQNEAQLEKSRLLSDRFSAERPKGSFSTLEIQRTEQGDSAMYLCASSLGSGIGYEQYFGPGTRLTVT.

V and J are TRBV5-4 and TRBJ1-1; a weak D match, TRBD1 (5 bases). This CDR3 contains 17 residues. V was pared by 0 bases and J by 3 bases, with 18 bases between. Germline CDR1 is SGHNT and CDR2 is YYREEE (reference sequence). CDR3 amino acids: CASSLAFGAAVHTEAFF. CDR3 coding DNA: TGTGCCAGCAGCTTGGCCTTTGGGGCGGCGGTTCACACTGAAGCTTTCTTT.

This clone appeared a few times. The chain joins TRBV18 to TRBJ1-5; 7 bases agree with TRBD1. CDR1 is KGHSH and CDR2 is LQKENI in the germline V gene. V lost 3 bases and J lost 2; bases outside the gene matches: 1. CDR3 length equals 14 residues. CDR3 coding DNA: TGTGCCAGCTCACCGGGGACAGGCAATCAGCCCCAGCATTTT. Its protein is CASSPGTGNQPQHF. Together with reference TRBV18 and TRBJ1-5, the CDR3 gives the full variable domain: NAGVMQNPRHLVRRRGQEARLRCSPMKGHSHVYWYRQLPEEGLKFMVYLQKENIIDESGMPKERFSAEFPKEGPSILRIQQVVRGDSAAYFCASSPGTGNQPQHFGDGTRLSIL.

There are a few counts of this clone. The rearrangement links TRBV5-6 to TRBJ2-5; 9 bases align to TRBD2. Germline V gene data show CDR1 as SGHDT and CDR2 as YYEEEE. CDR3 length: 16 residues. J gave up 5 bases and V 1 base, and 9 bases lay outside the gene matches. The CDR3 sequence: CASSLPDAGGPETQYF. The CDR3 bases are TGTGCCAGCAGCTTGCCCGATGCGGGAGGGCCGGAGACCCAGTACTTC.

This clone was found a few times. The chain carries TRBV2 and TRBJ2-7; 8 positions match TRBD2. Germline assignment: CDR1 SNHLY and CDR2 FYNNEI. The CDR3 covers 12 residues. Unmatched junction bases numbered 5, after V lost 9 bases and J lost 4 bases. The CDR3 is CARSGSGYEQYF. The CDR3 DNA follows: TGTGCCAGGAGCGGGAGCGGATACGAGCAGTACTTC.

This clone was seen more than once but under ten times. V gene TRBV2 combines with J gene TRBJ2-7, with D maybe TRBD2 (5 bases). Germline V gene data show CDR1 as SNHLY and CDR2 as FYNNEI. V gave up 4 bases and J gave up 0 bases, with 10 bases separating them. The CDR3 is 14 residues long. CDR3 residues: CASSGSASSYEQYF. The CDR3 region has the DNA TGTGCCAGCAGTGGTAGCGCAAGCTCCTACGAGCAGTACTTC. The variable domain in full, with the rest retrieved from reference TRBV2 and TRBJ2-7, is EPEVTQTPSHQVTQMGQEVILRCVPISNHLYFYWYRQILGQKVEFLVSFYNNEISEKSEIFDDQFSVERPDGSNFTLKIRSTKLEDSAMYFCASSGSASSYEQYFGPGTRLTVT.

A few counts support this clone. The chain combines TRBV4-1 with TRBJ2-3; 14 nucleotides agree with TRBD2. The V and J ends lost 4 bases and 6 bases, in that order; junction bases with no gene match: 9. CDR1 is MGHRA, CDR2 YSYEKL, per germline. This CDR3 is 17 amino acids long. CDR3 nucleotides: TGCGCCAGCAGCCTGGGACTAGCGGGAGTTTTGTCGGATACGCAGTATTTT. Encoded protein: CASSLGLAGVLSDTQYF.

In its sample, this clone was seen many times. The chain combines TRBV7-2 with TRBJ2-4, with unresolved D. The CDR3 is made up of 17 amino acids. The germline V gene has CDR1 SGHTA and CDR2 FQGNSA. Trimming cost V 5 bases and J 1 base, with 18 bases left between them. The CDR3 loop is CASSPWVRAAAKNIQYF. Here the CDR3 DNA reads TGTGCCAGCAGCCCCTGGGTAAGGGCGGCGGCCAAAAACATTCAGTACTTC.

This clone was seen only a few times. In DNA form, the CDR3 reads TGTGCCAGCAGCCAAGACGGACAGTGGGGTGGCTACACCTTC. It is translated as CASSQDGQWGGYTF. This chain uses TRBV4-2 with TRBJ1-2; D perhaps matches TRBD1 (6 bases). V was clipped by 0 bases and J by 7 bases, with 12 bases between them. CDR1 is LGHNA, CDR2 YNFKEQ, per germline. The CDR3 runs to 14 residues.

This clone has a handful of counts. The chain links TRBV5-1 to TRBJ2-7; 7 nucleotides align to TRBD2. J lost 5 bases, V lost 0 bases, and 8 bases had no gene match. The CDR3 consists of 15 residues. Germline V gives CDR1 SGHRS, CDR2 YFSETQ. The CDR3 sequence: CASSLGGSRGNEQYF. The CDR3 nucleotides are TGCGCCAGCAGCTTGGGCGGGAGTCGCGGTAACGAGCAGTACTTC. Full variable domain (rest looked up from reference TRBV5-1 and TRBJ2-7): KAGVTQTPRYLIKTRGQQVTLSCSPISGHRSVSWYQQTPGQGLQFLFEYFSETQRNKGNFPGRFSGRQFSNSRSEMNVSTLELGDSALYLCASSLGGSRGNEQYFGPGTRLTVT.

The rearrangement uses TRBV28 and TRBJ1-4; D remains unclear. Germline V gene lookup returns CDR1 MDHEN and CDR2 SYDVKM. The germline V and J ends were trimmed by 5 bases and 4 bases, with 11 bases remaining between them. There are 14 residues in the CDR3. The CDR3 coding sequence is TGTGCCAGCAGTGGTGGACTGGTTAATGAAAAACTGTTTTTT. Encoded protein: CASSGGLVNEKLFF.

The sample holds a few counts of this clone. The rearrangement uses TRBV5-6 and TRBJ2-1, with TRBD1 matching 7 bases. The CDR3 runs to 14 residues. The germline gives CDR1 SGHDT, CDR2 YYEEEE. The ends lost 3 bases at V and 5 bases at J; junction bases unmatched: 5. The chain's CDR3 is CASSYAGTDNEQFF. The CDR3 region has the DNA TGTGCCAGCAGCTACGCCGGGACAGACAATGAGCAGTTCTTC.

In its sample, this clone was seen a few times. The same CDR3 is also encoded by other DNA sequences in this sample. The V and J genes are TRBV12-5 and TRBJ1-5, with D hard to call. The CDR3 extends over 13 amino acids. CDR1 and CDR2 (germline): LGHNT, FRNRAP. V was cut by 8 bases and J by 0 bases, with 8 bases left in between. CDR3 bases: TGTGCTAGTTCCCTTTATAGCAATCAGCCCCAGCATTTT. This codes for CASSLYSNQPQHF.

A few counts support this clone. This chain joins TRBV29-1 and TRBJ2-5; a possible D gene is TRBD1 (5 bases). This CDR3 has 10 residues. The V and J ends lost 5 bases and 5 bases respectively, with 6 bases between them. The germline gives CDR1 SQVTM, CDR2 ANQGSEA. The CDR3 loop reads CSVRGETQYF. CDR3 DNA: TGCAGCGTTAGGGGCGAGACCCAGTACTTC.

This clone was counted between two and nine times. This chain connects TRBV11-1 to TRBJ2-5; TRBD2 matches 14 bases. The CDR3 runs to 17 residues. Trimming removed 5 bases from V and 4 bases from J; junction bases left unmatched: 9. Germline V gene sequence: CDR1 SGHAT, CDR2 FQDESV (reference sequence). CDR3 DNA sequence: TGTGCCAGCAGCGCTACGACTAGCGGGAGGGCTAGAGAGACCCAGTACTTC. It translates to CASSATTSGRARETQYF. The full variable domain, in which reference TRBV11-1 and TRBJ2-5 provide the parts outside the CDR3, is EAEVAQSPRYKITEKSQAVAFWCDPISGHATLYWYRQILGQGPELLVQFQDESVVDDSQLPKDRFSAERLKGVDSTLKIQPAELGDSAMYLCASSATTSGRARETQYFGPGTRLLVL.

This clone was detected a few times. The chain has TRBV25-1 and TRBJ2-1; 7 bases map to TRBD2. The CDR3 is made up of 15 amino acids. Germline V gives CDR1 MGHDK, CDR2 SYGVNS. V lost 3 bases and J lost 3; bases outside the gene matches: 5. The CDR3 reads CASSETGGNYNEQFF. The CDR3 DNA is TGTGCCAGCAGTGAGACGGGAGGCAACTACAATGAGCAGTTCTTC. The variable domain in full, with the rest retrieved from reference TRBV25-1 and TRBJ2-1, is EADIYQTPRYLVIGTGKKITLECSQTMGHDKMYWYQQDPGMELHLIHYSYGVNSTEKGDLSSESTVSRIRTEHFPLTLESARPSHTSQYLCASSETGGNYNEQFFGPGTRLTVL.

V is TRBV28 and J is TRBJ1-5; D not resolved. V was clipped by 6 bases and J by 0 bases, with 12 bases between them. Germline values: CDR1 MDHEN, CDR2 SYDVKM. The CDR3 totals 15 residues. CDR3: CASSPGQSSNQPQHF. The DNA for the CDR3 is TGTGCCAGCAGCCCCGGGCAGAGTAGCAATCAGCCCCAGCATTTT.

This clone was seen only a few times. The chain employs TRBV2 and TRBJ2-2, with D perhaps matching TRBD1 (6 bases). Germline V lookup: CDR1 SNHLY, CDR2 FYNNEI. V lost 6 bases and J lost 6, with 14 bases in between. The CDR3 spans 14 residues. The CDR3 reads CASRRTGSPGELFF. CDR3 nucleotide sequence: TGTGCCAGCAGGCGAACAGGGAGTCCCGGGGAGCTGTTTTTT.

This clone was counted ten times or more. The rearrangement joins TRBV5-4 to TRBJ2-1; D possibly corresponds to TRBD2 (5 bases). The CDR3 contains 15 residues. Germline CDR1 and CDR2: SGHNT and YYREEE (reference sequence). The V gene lost 3 bases and the J gene lost 4 bases, with 14 bases spanning the gap. The CDR3 spells CASSSGEVAYNEQFF. CDR3 in DNA: TGTGCCAGCAGCTCAGGCGAGGTAGCGTACAATGAGCAGTTCTTC.

This clone showed up just a few times. In nucleotides, the CDR3 is TGTGCCATCAGTGCAACTAATGAAAAACTGTTTTTT. Protein: CAISATNEKLFF. V gene TRBV10-3 combines with J gene TRBJ1-4, with unresolved D. Trimming pared 4 bases from V and 0 bases from J, leaving 0 bases between. The CDR3 has 12 amino acids. CDR1 is ENHRY and CDR2 is SYGVKD in the germline V gene.

This clone was seen only a few times. The chain carries TRBV27 and TRBJ2-3, with D unresolved. The CDR3 contains 15 residues. The germline CDR1 and CDR2 sequences are MNHEY and SMNVEV (reference sequence). The V and J ends lost 3 bases and 0 bases respectively, with 10 bases between them. CDR3 DNA sequence: TGTGCCAGCAGTTTTAAGGGAATAAGCACAGATACGCAGTATTTT. Translation: CASSFKGISTDTQYF.

The chain uses TRBV29-1 and TRBJ2-3; 9 nucleotides match TRBD2. Germline V lookup: CDR1 SQVTM, CDR2 ANQGSEA. Trimming cost V 6 bases and J 2 bases; bases outside gene matches: 3. The CDR3 is made up of 13 amino acids. This CDR3 is CSVAGGATDTQYF. The CDR3 region has the DNA TGCAGCGTAGCGGGAGGAGCCACAGATACGCAGTATTTT.

This clone has only a few counts. The same CDR3 is also encoded by other DNA sequences in this sample. V usage is TRBV5-1 and J usage is TRBJ2-2; D possibly corresponds to TRBD2 (6 bases). CDR1 is SGHRS, CDR2 YFSETQ, per germline. V was pared by 0 bases and J by 0 bases, with 6 bases between. CDR3 length equals 15 residues. The CDR3 coding sequence is TGCGCCAGCAGCTTGGGCGGGACGAACACCGGGGAGCTGTTTTTT. This translates into CASSLGGTNTGELFF.

There are a few counts of this clone. In DNA form, the CDR3 reads TGTGCCAGTAAGGGACAACCGAACACCGGGGAGCTGTTTTTT. It yields the protein CASKGQPNTGELFF. The chain has TRBV19 and TRBJ2-2; possibly TRBD1 for D (6 bases). V was clipped by 7 bases and J by 0 bases, with 9 bases between them. Germline V CDR1 and CDR2: LNHDA, SQIVND (reference sequence). This CDR3 contains 14 residues.

The V gene is TRBV28, the J gene TRBJ2-5; D unclear. The CDR3 consists of 12 residues. V lost 6 bases, J lost 1 base, and 6 bases lay in between. Germline CDR1 reads MDHEN; CDR2 reads SYDVKM. This CDR3 reads CASRSTQETQYF. The CDR3 bases are TGTGCCAGCAGATCAACCCAAGAGACCCAGTACTTC.